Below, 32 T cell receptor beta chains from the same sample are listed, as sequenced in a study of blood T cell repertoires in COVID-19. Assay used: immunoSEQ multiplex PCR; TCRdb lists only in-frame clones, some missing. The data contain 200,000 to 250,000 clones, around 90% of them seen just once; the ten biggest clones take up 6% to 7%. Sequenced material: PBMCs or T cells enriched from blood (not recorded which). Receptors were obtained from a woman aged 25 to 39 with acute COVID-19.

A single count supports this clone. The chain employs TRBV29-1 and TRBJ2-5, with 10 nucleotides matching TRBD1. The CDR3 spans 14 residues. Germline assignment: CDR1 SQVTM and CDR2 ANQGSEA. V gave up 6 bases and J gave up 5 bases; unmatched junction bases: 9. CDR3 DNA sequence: TGCAGCGTGGGCCGGGGACAGGGGAGGGAGACCCAGTACTTC. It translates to CSVGRGQGRETQYF. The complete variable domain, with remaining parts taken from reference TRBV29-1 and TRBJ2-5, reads SAVISQKPSRDICQRGTSLTIQCQVDSQVTMMFWYRQQPGQSLTLIATANQGSEATYESGFVIDKFPISRPNLTFSTLTVSNMSPEDSSIYLCSVGRGQGRETQYFGPGTRLLVL.

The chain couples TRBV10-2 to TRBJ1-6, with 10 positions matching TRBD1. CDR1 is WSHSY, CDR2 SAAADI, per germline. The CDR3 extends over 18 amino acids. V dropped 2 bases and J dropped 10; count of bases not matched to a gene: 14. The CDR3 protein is CASSETQKRGTGVSPLHF. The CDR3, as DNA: TGCGCCAGCAGTGAGACCCAAAAACGCGGGACAGGGGTCTCACCCCTCCACTTT.

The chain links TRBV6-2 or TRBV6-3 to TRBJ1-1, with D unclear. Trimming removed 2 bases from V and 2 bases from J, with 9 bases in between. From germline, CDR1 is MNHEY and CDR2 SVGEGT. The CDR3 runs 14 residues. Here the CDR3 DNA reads TGTGCCAGCAGTTACCGGGGTGGCAACACTGAAGCTTTCTTT. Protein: CASSYRGGNTEAFF.

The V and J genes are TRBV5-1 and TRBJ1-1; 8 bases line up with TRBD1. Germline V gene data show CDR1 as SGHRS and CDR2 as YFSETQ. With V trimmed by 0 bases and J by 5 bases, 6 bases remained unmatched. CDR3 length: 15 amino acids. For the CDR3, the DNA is TGCGCCAGCAGCTTGGCCTCGACAGGGGTGACTGAAGCTTTCTTT. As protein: CASSLASTGVTEAFF.

The CDR3 sequence is CASSPNGRGAYQPQHF. CDR3 sequence (DNA): TGTGCCAGCAGCCCTAACGGACGGGGAGCCTATCAGCCCCAGCATTTT. The chain recombines TRBV7-2 with TRBJ1-5, with D uncertain. Germline-derived CDR1 and CDR2 are SGHTA and FQGNSA. The CDR3 loop spans 16 amino acids. V dropped 5 bases and J dropped 5 bases, with 19 bases sitting between them.

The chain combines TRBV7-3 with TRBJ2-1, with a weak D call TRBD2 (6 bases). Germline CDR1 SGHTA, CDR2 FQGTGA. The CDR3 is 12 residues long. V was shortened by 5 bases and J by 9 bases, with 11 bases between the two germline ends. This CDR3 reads CASSRPGGEQFF. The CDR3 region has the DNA TGTGCCAGCAGCAGACCCGGGGGTGAGCAGTTCTTC.

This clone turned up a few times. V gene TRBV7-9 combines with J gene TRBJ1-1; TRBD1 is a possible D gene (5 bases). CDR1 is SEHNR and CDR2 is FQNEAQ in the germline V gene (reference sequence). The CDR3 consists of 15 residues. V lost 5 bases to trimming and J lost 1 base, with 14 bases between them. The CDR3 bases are TGTGCCAGCAGCCGAAGCGGGGCAGGGAACACTGAAGCTTTCTTT. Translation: CASSRSGAGNTEAFF.

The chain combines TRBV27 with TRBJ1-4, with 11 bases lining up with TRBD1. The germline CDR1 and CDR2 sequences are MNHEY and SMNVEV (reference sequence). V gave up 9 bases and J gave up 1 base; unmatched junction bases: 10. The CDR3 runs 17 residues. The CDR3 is CARRDRGSGGTNEKLFF. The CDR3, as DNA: TGTGCCAGACGGGACAGGGGGAGTGGGGGAACTAATGAAAAACTGTTTTTT.

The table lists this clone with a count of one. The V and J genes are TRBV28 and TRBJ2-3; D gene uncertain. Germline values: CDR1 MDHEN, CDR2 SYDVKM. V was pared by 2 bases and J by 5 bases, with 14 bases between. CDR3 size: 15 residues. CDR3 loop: CASSLNPRRIDTQYF. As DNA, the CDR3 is TGTGCCAGCAGTTTAAACCCCCGGCGGATAGATACGCAGTATTTT.

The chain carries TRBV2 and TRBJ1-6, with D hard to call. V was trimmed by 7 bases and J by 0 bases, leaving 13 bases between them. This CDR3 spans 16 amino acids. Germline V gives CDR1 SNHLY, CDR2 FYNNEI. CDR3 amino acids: CASKGRGSSYNSPLHF. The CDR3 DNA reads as TGTGCCAGCAAAGGGAGAGGGAGCTCCTATAATTCACCCCTCCACTTT.

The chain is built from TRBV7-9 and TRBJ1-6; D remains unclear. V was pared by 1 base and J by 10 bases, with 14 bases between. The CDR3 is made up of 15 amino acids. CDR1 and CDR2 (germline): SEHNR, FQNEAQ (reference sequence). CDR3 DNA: TGTGCCAGCAGCTTAGGGGAAGCCGCGGGGTCACCCCTCCACTTT. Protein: CASSLGEAAGSPLHF.

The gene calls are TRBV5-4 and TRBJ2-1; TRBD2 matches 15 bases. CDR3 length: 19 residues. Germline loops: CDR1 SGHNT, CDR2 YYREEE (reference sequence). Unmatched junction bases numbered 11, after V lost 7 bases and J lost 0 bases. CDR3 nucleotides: TGTGCCAGCCAATCCCCGGGACTAGCGGGGGGTCCCTCCTACAATGAGCAGTTCTTC. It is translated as CASQSPGLAGGPSYNEQFF.

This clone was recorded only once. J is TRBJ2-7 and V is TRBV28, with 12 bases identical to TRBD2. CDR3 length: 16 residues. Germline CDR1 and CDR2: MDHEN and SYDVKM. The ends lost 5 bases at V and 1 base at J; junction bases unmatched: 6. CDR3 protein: CASSLAGGPQSYEQYF. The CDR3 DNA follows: TGTGCCAGCAGTCTAGCGGGAGGGCCCCAATCCTACGAGCAGTACTTC.

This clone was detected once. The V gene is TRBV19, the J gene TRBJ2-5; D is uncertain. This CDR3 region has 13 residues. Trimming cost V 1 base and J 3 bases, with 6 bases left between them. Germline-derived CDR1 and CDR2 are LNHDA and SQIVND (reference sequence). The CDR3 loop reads CASSIGGKETQYF. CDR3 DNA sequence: TGTGCCAGTAGTATAGGCGGTAAAGAGACCCAGTACTTC.

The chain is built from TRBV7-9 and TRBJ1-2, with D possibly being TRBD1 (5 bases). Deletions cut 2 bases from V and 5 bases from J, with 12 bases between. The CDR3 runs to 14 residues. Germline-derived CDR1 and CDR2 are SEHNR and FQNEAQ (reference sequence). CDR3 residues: CASSLKGLRYGYTF. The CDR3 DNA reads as TGTGCCAGCAGCTTAAAGGGGTTAAGGTATGGCTACACCTTC.

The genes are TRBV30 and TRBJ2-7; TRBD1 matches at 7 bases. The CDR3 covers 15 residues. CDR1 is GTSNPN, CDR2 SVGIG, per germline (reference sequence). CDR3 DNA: TGTGCTTCTGGACGCCGAGACAGGGCTTCCTACGAGCAGTACTTC. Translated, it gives CASGRRDRASYEQYF.

The DNA for the CDR3 is TGTGCCAGCAGCTTGTCGTCAGGGATTAATGAAAAACTGTTTTTT. Amino acid sequence: CASSLSSGINEKLFF. The V gene is TRBV5-4, the J gene TRBJ1-4; weak D call: TRBD1 (5 bases). Trimming took off 1 base at V and 4 bases at J, with 11 bases between the two ends. The V gene's germline CDR1 is SGHNT and CDR2 YYREEE (reference sequence). This CDR3 spans 15 amino acids.

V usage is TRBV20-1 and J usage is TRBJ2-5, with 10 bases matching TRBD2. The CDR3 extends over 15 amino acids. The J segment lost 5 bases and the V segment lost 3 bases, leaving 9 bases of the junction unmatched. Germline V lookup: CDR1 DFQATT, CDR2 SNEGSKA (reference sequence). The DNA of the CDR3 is TGCAGTGCTAGTCTGCTAGCGGGAGTTGGGGAGACCCAGTACTTC. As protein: CSASLLAGVGETQYF.

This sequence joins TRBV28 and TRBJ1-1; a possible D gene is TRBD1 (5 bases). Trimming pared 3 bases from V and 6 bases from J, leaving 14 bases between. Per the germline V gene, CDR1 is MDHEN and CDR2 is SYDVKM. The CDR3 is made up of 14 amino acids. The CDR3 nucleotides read TGTGCCAGCAGTTTGGGCTGGCAGGGCTCTGAAGCTTTCTTT. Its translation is CASSLGWQGSEAFF.

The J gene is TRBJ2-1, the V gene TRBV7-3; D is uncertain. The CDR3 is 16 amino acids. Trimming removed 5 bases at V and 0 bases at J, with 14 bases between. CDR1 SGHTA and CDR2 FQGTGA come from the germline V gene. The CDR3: CASSPPGASSYNEQFF. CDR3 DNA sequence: TGTGCCAGCAGCCCCCCCGGAGCCAGCTCCTACAATGAGCAGTTCTTC.

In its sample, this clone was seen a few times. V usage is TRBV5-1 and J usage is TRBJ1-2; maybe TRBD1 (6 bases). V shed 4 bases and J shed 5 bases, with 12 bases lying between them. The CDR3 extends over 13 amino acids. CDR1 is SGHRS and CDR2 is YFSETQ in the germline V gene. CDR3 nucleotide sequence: TGCGCCAGCAGCCCCAACAGGGATTATGGCTACACCTTC. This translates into CASSPNRDYGYTF.

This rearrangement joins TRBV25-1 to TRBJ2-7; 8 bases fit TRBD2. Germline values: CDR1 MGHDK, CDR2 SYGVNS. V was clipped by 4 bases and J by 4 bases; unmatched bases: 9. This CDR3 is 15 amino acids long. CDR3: CASSGTGTRWYEQYF. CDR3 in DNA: TGTGCCAGCAGTGGTACCGGGACTAGGTGGTACGAGCAGTACTTC.

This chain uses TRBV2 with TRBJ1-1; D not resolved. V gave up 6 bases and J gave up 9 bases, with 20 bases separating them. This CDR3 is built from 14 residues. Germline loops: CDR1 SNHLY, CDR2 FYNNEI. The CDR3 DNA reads TGTGCCAGCAGCGCCGAAGGACGACCGACTAAAGCTTTCTTT. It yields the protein CASSAEGRPTKAFF.

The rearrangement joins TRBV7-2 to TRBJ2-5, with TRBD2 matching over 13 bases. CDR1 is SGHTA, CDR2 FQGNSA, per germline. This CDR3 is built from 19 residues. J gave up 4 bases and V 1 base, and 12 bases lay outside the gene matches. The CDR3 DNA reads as TGTGCCAGCAGCTTAGAGGTACTAGCGGGGGGGCCGAAGCGAGAGACCCAGTACTTC. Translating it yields CASSLEVLAGGPKRETQYF.

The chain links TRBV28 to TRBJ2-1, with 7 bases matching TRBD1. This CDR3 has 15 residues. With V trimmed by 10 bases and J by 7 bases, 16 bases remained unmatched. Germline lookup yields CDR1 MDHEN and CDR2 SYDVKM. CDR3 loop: CAKSRTGGNVNEQFF. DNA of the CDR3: TGTGCCAAAAGCCGGACAGGTGGAAATGTAAATGAGCAGTTCTTC.

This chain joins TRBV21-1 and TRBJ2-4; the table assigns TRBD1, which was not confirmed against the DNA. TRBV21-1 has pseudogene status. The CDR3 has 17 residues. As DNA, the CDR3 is TGTGCCAGCAGCAAAGCGCTACAGGGGGATGCCAAAAACATTCAGTACTTC. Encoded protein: CASSKALQGDAKNIQYF.

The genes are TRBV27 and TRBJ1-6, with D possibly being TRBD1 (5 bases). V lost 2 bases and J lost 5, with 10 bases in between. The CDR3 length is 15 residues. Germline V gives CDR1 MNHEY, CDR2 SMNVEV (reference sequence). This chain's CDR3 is CASSLGAGNNSPLHF. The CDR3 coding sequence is TGTGCCAGCAGTTTAGGGGCAGGGAATAATTCACCCCTCCACTTT.

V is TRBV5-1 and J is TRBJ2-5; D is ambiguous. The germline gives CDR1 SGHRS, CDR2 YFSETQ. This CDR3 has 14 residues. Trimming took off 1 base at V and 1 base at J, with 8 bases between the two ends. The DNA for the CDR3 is TGCGCCAGCAGCTTGTCGTATTCCCAAGAGACCCAGTACTTC. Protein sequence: CASSLSYSQETQYF.

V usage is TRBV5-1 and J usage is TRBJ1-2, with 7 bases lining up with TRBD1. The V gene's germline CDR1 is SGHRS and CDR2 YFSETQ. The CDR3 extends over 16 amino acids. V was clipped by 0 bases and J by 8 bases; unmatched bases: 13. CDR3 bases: TGCGCCAGCAGCTTGGTGGGGACAGTCGGTTCTCGGGGCTACACCTTC. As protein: CASSLVGTVGSRGYTF.

CDR3 DNA sequence: TGCAGCGTACGCACAGGGGGTCTCACTGAAGCTTTCTTT. Translation: CSVRTGGLTEAFF. The chain couples TRBV29-1 to TRBJ1-1; the match to TRBD1 covers 8 bases. Per germline, CDR1 SQVTM and CDR2 ANQGSEA. This CDR3 has 13 residues. V lost 6 bases, J lost 4 bases, and 7 bases stayed unmatched.

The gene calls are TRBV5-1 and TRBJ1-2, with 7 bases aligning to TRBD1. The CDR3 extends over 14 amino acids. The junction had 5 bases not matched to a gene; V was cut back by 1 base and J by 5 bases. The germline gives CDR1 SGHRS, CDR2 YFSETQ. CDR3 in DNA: TGCGCCAGCAGCTTGCGAGGGGGCAGGTATGGCTACACCTTC. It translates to CASSLRGGRYGYTF. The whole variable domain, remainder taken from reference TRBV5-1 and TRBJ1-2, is KAGVTQTPRYLIKTRGQQVTLSCSPISGHRSVSWYQQTPGQGLQFLFEYFSETQRNKGNFPGRFSGRQFSNSRSEMNVSTLELGDSALYLCASSLRGGRYGYTFGSGTRLTVV.

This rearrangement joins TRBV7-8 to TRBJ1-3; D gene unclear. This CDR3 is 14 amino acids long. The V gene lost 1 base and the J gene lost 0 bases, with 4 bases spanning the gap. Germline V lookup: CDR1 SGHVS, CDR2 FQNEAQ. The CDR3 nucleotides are TGTGCCAGCAGCTTAGTCGGCTCTGGAAACACCATATATTTT. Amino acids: CASSLVGSGNTIYF.